These 28 T cell receptor beta chains came from one sample sequenced in a study of T cell repertoires in cytomegalovirus infection. TCRdb passed the reads through MiXCR, listing each CDR3 protein once. The profile shows about 150,000 distinct CDR3 sequences, roughly 32% of them singletons. No antigen has been identified for these receptors. Sample: CD8+ T cells from cultured PBMCs, taken from culture after CMV antigen stimulation. Receptors were obtained from a human donor in good health (CMV status not recorded). Some clones in this sample may be carry-over from other donors' samples.

CDR3 residues: CASSGFFGHEQAEQFF. CDR3 nucleotides: TGTGCCAGCAGTGGCTTCTTCGGACATGAACAAGCTGAGCAGTTCTTC. This sequence joins TRBV6-1 and TRBJ2-1, with a weak D call TRBD1 (5 bases). Germline V lookup: CDR1 MNHNS, CDR2 SASEGT. Trimming stripped 4 bases from V and 9 bases from J, with 22 bases between. This CDR3 is 16 amino acids long.

This clonotype was observed a few times. The chain recombines TRBV7-3 with TRBJ2-2; the match to TRBD1 covers 10 bases. CDR3 length: 18 residues. Trimming at V came to 0 bases and at J to 3 bases, leaving 7 bases not matched to a gene. Germline V lookup: CDR1 SGHTA, CDR2 FQGTGA. The CDR3: CASSLTLPGTGDTGELFF. CDR3 nucleotide sequence: TGTGCCAGCAGCTTAACCCTTCCCGGGACAGGGGACACCGGGGAGCTGTTTTTT.

The J gene is TRBJ2-3, the V gene TRBV27, with 7 bases lining up with TRBD2. CDR3 length: 18 residues. From germline, CDR1 is MNHEY and CDR2 SMNVEV (reference sequence). With V trimmed by 0 bases and J by 2 bases, 11 bases remained unmatched. The CDR3 loop is CASSLSAWLAEHTDTQYF. The CDR3 nucleotides are TGTGCCAGCAGTTTATCGGCCTGGCTAGCGGAGCACACAGATACGCAGTATTTT.

This clonotype was seen more than once but under ten times. The chain carries TRBV7-2 and TRBJ2-7, with 8 bases that match TRBD2. V lost 2 bases, J lost 5 bases, and 5 bases stayed unmatched. The CDR3 runs to 14 residues. CDR1 is SGHTA and CDR2 is FQGNSA in the germline V gene. The CDR3 spells CASSLREGLDEQYF. The DNA for the CDR3 is TGTGCCAGCAGCTTACGGGAGGGCCTCGACGAGCAGTACTTC.

This clonotype was seen more than once but under ten times. The chain joins TRBV6-6 to TRBJ1-5, with D possibly matching TRBD1 (5 bases). Germline lookup yields CDR1 MNHNY and CDR2 SVGAGI (reference sequence). This CDR3 region has 11 residues. The V end lost 11 bases, the J end lost 5 bases, and 10 bases lay between the germline ends. In nucleotides, the CDR3 is TGTGCCGTTGGGGCTTATCAGCCCCAGCATTTT. It codes for CAVGAYQPQHF.

This clonotype was observed a few times. The rearrangement links TRBV12-3 or TRBV12-4 to TRBJ1-1; no clear D gene. This CDR3 is built from 17 residues. The germline V and J ends were trimmed by 6 bases and 4 bases, with 24 bases remaining between them. The CDR3 reads CASSKIGVRLPGTEAFF. In nucleotides, the CDR3 is TGTGCCAGCAGCAAAATTGGGGTCAGACTTCCGGGCACTGAAGCTTTCTTT.

The V gene is TRBV6-6, the J gene TRBJ1-2, with D perhaps matching TRBD1 (5 bases). Germline CDR1 and CDR2: MNHNY and SVGAGI (reference sequence). Between the trimmed V and J ends, which lost 2 bases and 8 bases, there was a span of 18 bases. The CDR3 consists of 15 residues. CDR3 coding DNA: TGTGCCAGCAGTTACGATGGCGGGGGGGGAGAGGGCTACACCTTC. This encodes CASSYDGGGGEGYTF.

The chain employs TRBV11-2 and TRBJ2-3; TRBD2 agrees at 8 bases. Trimming cost V 5 bases and J 1 base; bases outside gene matches: 11. The CDR3 is made up of 17 amino acids. Germline lookup yields CDR1 SGHAT and CDR2 FQNNGV. CDR3 DNA: TGTGCCAGCAGCCACCCCCCAGCGGGGGTGGGCACAGATACGCAGTATTTT. Encoded protein: CASSHPPAGVGTDTQYF.

The rearrangement uses TRBV20-1 and TRBJ2-1; 7 bases align to TRBD2. The CDR3 has 16 residues. Per the germline V gene, CDR1 is DFQATT and CDR2 is SNEGSKA (reference sequence). V trimming: 0 bases; J trimming: 4 bases; junction bases outside the gene matches: 9. CDR3 sequence (DNA): TGCAGTGCTAGAGATTACCCGGGCGGGAGTTACAATGAGCAGTTCTTC. Its protein is CSARDYPGGSYNEQFF.

V and J are TRBV19 and TRBJ1-5; 7 bases fit TRBD1. There are 16 residues in the CDR3. Germline V gene lookup returns CDR1 LNHDA and CDR2 SQIVND (reference sequence). V gave up 4 bases and J gave up 1 base; unmatched junction bases: 7. The CDR3 region has the DNA TGTGCCAGTAGTACGGGGACCAGGGGGAGCAATCAGCCCCAGCATTTT. Its translation is CASSTGTRGSNQPQHF.

This chain links TRBV7-2 with TRBJ1-2, with D perhaps matching TRBD1 (6 bases). Germline V gene lookup returns CDR1 SGHTA and CDR2 FQGNSA. The length of the CDR3 is 14 residues. V was shortened by 3 bases and J by 2 bases, with 10 bases between the two germline ends. The CDR3 DNA sequence: TGTGCCAGCAGCTTCCTCGGACAGAACTATGGCTACACCTTC. Amino acids: CASSFLGQNYGYTF.

This clonotype has just a few counts. The chain couples TRBV28 to TRBJ2-3; D unresolved. The CDR3 extends over 16 amino acids. Trimming left V 10 bases short and J 10 bases short, with 30 bases between. Germline V lookup: CDR1 MDHEN, CDR2 SYDVKM. CDR3 sequence reads: CANQARRRPYLEPQYF. The DNA of the CDR3 is TGTGCCAACCAAGCCCGGCGACGCCCCTACCTCGAACCGCAGTATTTT.

This clonotype came up many times. V is TRBV7-8 and J is TRBJ2-5; 13 nucleotides agree with TRBD2. J was trimmed by 5 bases and V by 6 bases; bases with no gene match: 12. The CDR3 spans 17 residues. From germline, CDR1 is SGHVS and CDR2 FQNEAQ. CDR3 sequence: CASRLTSGGAGWETQYF. CDR3 bases: TGTGCCAGCAGACTTACTAGCGGGGGGGCCGGTTGGGAGACCCAGTACTTC.

This chain connects TRBV15 to TRBJ2-7, with 7 positions matching TRBD1. This CDR3 contains 14 residues. With V trimmed by 3 bases and J by 4 bases, 6 bases remained unmatched. Germline V gives CDR1 LNHNV, CDR2 YYDKDF (reference sequence). CDR3 region: CATSRDRNGYEQYF. CDR3 DNA sequence: TGTGCCACCAGCAGGGACAGGAATGGGTACGAGCAGTACTTC.

This chain uses TRBV7-1 with TRBJ2-7; D perhaps matches TRBD2 (6 bases). TRBV7-1 is filed as an ORF, its function uncertain. V was trimmed by 7 bases and J by 5 bases, leaving 21 bases between them. CDR3 size: 15 residues. The CDR3 DNA reads as TGTGCCAGCACCCCAACCGGGACTTCAGTTAACGAGCAGTACTTC. As protein: CASTPTGTSVNEQYF.

The chain couples TRBV2 to TRBJ2-5, with 10 bases fitting TRBD1. The CDR3 is made up of 15 amino acids. Trimming at V came to 5 bases and at J to 5 bases, leaving 8 bases not matched to a gene. The germline gives CDR1 SNHLY, CDR2 FYNNEI. CDR3 sequence reads: CASSPGTGVLETQYF. CDR3 coding DNA: TGTGCCAGCAGTCCCGGGACAGGGGTTTTGGAGACCCAGTACTTC.

The rearrangement joins TRBV7-3 to TRBJ2-2; D is perhaps TRBD1 or TRBD2 (5 bases each). Trimming shortened V by 5 bases and J by 2 bases, and 12 bases separated the two germline ends. CDR1 SGHTA and CDR2 FQGTGA come from the germline V gene. The CDR3 runs to 15 residues. The CDR3 sequence: CASSRGWDNTGELFF. CDR3 nucleotide sequence: TGTGCCAGCAGCCGAGGGTGGGACAACACCGGGGAGCTGTTTTTT.

This chain joins TRBV19 and TRBJ1-1; D gene ambiguous. This CDR3 contains 13 residues. Germline CDR1 is LNHDA and CDR2 is SQIVND (reference sequence). V lost 5 bases to trimming and J lost 0 bases, with 7 bases between them. In DNA form, the CDR3 reads TGTGCCAGTAGTTGGGCCATGAACACTGAAGCTTTCTTT. Amino acids: CASSWAMNTEAFF.

This clonotype appeared a few times. V gene TRBV6-1 combines with J gene TRBJ2-7; a possible D gene is TRBD2 (6 bases). CDR1 MNHNS and CDR2 SASEGT come from the germline V gene. This CDR3 is 13 amino acids long. The germline V and J ends were trimmed by 10 bases and 0 bases, with 13 bases remaining between them. In DNA form, the CDR3 reads TGTGCCACCCAAGCGGGCGACTCCTACGAGCAGTACTTC. It specifies CATQAGDSYEQYF.

In this sample, this clonotype turned up many times. The J gene is TRBJ1-1, the V gene TRBV12-3 or TRBV12-4; D not resolved. V was clipped by 7 bases and J by 3 bases, with 12 bases between them. This CDR3 is 13 amino acids long. Here the CDR3 reads CASTPEGYTEAFF. The CDR3 nucleotides are TGTGCCAGCACTCCCGAAGGGTACACTGAAGCTTTCTTT.

At least ten counts were recorded for this clonotype. The chain uses TRBV9 and TRBJ1-5, with 8 bases identical to TRBD1. Trimming removed 4 bases from V and 3 bases from J; junction bases left unmatched: 6. The CDR3 contains 15 residues. Germline CDR1 is SGDLS and CDR2 is YYNGEE. CDR3 region: CASSPTGDPNQPQHF. The CDR3 bases are TGTGCCAGCAGCCCGACAGGGGACCCCAATCAGCCCCAGCATTTT.

V gene TRBV7-9 combines with J gene TRBJ2-3; no firm D call. The CDR3 consists of 13 residues. Germline V lookup: CDR1 SEHNR, CDR2 FQNEAQ (reference sequence). Trimming cost V 2 bases and J 5 bases, with 8 bases left between them. The DNA for the CDR3 is TGTGCCAGCAGCTTATTGGCCGAAGATACGCAGTATTTT. It specifies CASSLLAEDTQYF.

This clonotype was counted at least ten times. The chain couples TRBV7-6 to TRBJ2-7; 7 nucleotides match TRBD1. This CDR3 has 15 residues. Germline CDR1 SGHVS, CDR2 FNYEAQ. V trimming: 1 base; J trimming: 3 bases; junction bases outside the gene matches: 6. The CDR3, as DNA: TGTGCCAGCAGCTTAGGACAGGGAGTTATCTACGAGCAGTACTTC. As protein: CASSLGQGVIYEQYF.

This chain uses TRBV18 with TRBJ1-1, with a tentative D call TRBD1 (5 bases). V lost 3 bases and J lost 4, with 18 bases in between. Germline CDR1 reads KGHSH; CDR2 reads LQKENI. This CDR3 comprises 16 residues. The CDR3 loop reads CASSPIGVRGGTEAFF. CDR3 DNA sequence: TGTGCCAGCTCACCTATCGGGGTCCGCGGGGGCACTGAAGCTTTCTTT.

This clonotype was counted many times. The V and J genes are TRBV5-5 and TRBJ1-6, with unresolved D. The V gene lost 1 base and the J gene lost 6 bases, with 11 bases spanning the gap. The V gene's germline CDR1 is SGHKS and CDR2 YYEKEE (reference sequence). This CDR3 is 15 amino acids long. CDR3 amino acids: CASSLTAPLNSPLHF. CDR3 nucleotides: TGTGCCAGCAGCTTGACGGCACCACTTAATTCACCCCTCCACTTT.

This clonotype occurred many times. V is TRBV7-6 and J is TRBJ2-3; 12 bases fit TRBD2. Germline V lookup: CDR1 SGHVS, CDR2 FNYEAQ. The CDR3 extends over 17 amino acids. The V gene end was trimmed by 4 bases and the J gene end by 5 bases; junction bases not matched to a gene: 10. CDR3 protein: CASSSSTSGGSGDTQYF. CDR3 DNA: TGTGCCAGCAGCTCCTCGACTAGCGGGGGTTCTGGAGATACGCAGTATTTT.

The chain joins TRBV6-5 to TRBJ1-2; tentatively, D is TRBD1 (6 bases). CDR3 length: 15 amino acids. V lost 0 bases to trimming and J lost 4 bases, with 12 bases between them. CDR1 is MNHEY and CDR2 is SVGAGI in the germline V gene. The CDR3 DNA is TGTGCCAGCAGTTACTCGCCGGACAGCCTCTATGGCTACACCTTC. Its translation: CASSYSPDSLYGYTF.

V and J are TRBV6-6 and TRBJ2-7, with unresolved D. CDR1 MNHNY and CDR2 SVGAGI come from the germline V gene (reference sequence). The ends were cut back, 5 bases at V and 3 bases at J, with 14 bases in the middle. There are 14 residues in the CDR3. CDR3 region: CASSARDTLYEQYF. The DNA for the CDR3 is TGTGCCAGCAGTGCAAGGGATACGCTCTACGAGCAGTACTTC.